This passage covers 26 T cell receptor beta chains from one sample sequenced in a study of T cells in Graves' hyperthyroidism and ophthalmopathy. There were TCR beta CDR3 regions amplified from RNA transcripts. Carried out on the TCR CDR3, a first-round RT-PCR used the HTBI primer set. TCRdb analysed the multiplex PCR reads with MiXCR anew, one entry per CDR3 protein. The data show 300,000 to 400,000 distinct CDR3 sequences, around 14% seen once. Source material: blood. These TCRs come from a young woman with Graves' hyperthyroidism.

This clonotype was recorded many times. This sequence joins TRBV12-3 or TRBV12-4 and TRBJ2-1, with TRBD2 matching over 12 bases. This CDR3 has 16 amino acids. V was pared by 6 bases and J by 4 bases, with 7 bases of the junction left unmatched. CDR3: CASRPLAGGPYNEQFF. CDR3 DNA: TGTGCCAGCAGACCCCTAGCGGGAGGGCCGTACAATGAGCAGTTCTTC.

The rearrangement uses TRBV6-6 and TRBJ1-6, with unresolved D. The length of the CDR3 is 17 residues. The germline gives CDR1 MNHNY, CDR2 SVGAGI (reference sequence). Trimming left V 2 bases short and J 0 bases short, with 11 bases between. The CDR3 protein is CASSYGGSSSYNSPLHF. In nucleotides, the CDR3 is TGTGCCAGCAGTTACGGAGGGAGCAGCTCCTATAATTCACCCCTCCACTTT.

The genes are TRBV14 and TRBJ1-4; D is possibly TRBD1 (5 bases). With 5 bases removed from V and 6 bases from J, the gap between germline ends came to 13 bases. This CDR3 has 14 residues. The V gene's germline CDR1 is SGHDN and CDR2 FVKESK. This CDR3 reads CASSKTVTYEKLFF. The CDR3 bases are TGTGCCAGCAGCAAGACAGTCACGTATGAAAAACTGTTTTTT. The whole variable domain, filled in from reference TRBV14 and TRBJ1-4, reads EAGVTQFPSHSVIEKGQTVTLRCDPISGHDNLYWYRRVMGKEIKFLLHFVKESKQDESGMPNNRFLAERTGGTYSTLKVQPAELEDSGVYFCASSKTVTYEKLFFGSGTQLSVL.

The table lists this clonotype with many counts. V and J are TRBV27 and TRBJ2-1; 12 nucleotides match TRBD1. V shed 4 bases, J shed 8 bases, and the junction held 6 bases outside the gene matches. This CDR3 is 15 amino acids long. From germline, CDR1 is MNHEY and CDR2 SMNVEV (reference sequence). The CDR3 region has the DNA TGTGCCAGCAGTTGGGCGGGACAGGGGGCGTATGAGCAGTTCTTC. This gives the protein CASSWAGQGAYEQFF.

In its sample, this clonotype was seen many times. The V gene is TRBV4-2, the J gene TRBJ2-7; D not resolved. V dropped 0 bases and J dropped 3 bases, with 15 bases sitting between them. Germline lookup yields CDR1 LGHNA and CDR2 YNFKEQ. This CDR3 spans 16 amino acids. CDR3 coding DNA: TGTGCCAGCAGCCAAGATGCTAGAGCCCCCTACTACGAGCAGTACTTC. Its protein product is CASSQDARAPYYEQYF.

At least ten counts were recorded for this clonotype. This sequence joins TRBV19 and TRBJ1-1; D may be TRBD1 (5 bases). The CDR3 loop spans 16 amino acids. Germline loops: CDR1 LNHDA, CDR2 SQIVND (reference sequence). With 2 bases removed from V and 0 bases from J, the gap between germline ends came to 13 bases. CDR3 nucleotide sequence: TGTGCCAGTAGTATACGATTCGGGGCCTTGAACACTGAAGCTTTCTTT. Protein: CASSIRFGALNTEAFF.

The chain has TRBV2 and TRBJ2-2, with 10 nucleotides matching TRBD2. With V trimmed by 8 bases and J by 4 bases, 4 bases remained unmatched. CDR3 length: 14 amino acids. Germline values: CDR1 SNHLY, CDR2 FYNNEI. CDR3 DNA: TGTGCCAGCCGGCTAGCGGGGGCCACCGGGGAGCTGTTTTTT. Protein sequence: CASRLAGATGELFF.

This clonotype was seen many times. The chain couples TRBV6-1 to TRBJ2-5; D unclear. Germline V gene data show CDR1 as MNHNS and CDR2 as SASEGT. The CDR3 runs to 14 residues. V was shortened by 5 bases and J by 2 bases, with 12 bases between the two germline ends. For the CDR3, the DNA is TGTGCCAGCAGTTTGGTGGCAGAGCAAGAGACCCAGTACTTC. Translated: CASSLVAEQETQYF.

CDR3 nucleotides: TGTGCCAGCAGTGAAGTTGACAGGAACACTGAAGCTTTCTTT. Residues: CASSEVDRNTEAFF. V is TRBV6-1 and J is TRBJ1-1; tentatively, D is TRBD1 (5 bases). Germline lookup yields CDR1 MNHNS and CDR2 SASEGT. Trimming left V 1 base short and J 1 base short, with 7 bases between. CDR3 length equals 14 residues.

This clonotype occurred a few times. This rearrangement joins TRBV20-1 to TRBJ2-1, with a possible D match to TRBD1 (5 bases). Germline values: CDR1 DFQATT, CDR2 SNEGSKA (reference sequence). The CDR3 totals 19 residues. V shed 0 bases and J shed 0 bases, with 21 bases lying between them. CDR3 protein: CSARESRGAVTSSYNEQFF. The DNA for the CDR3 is TGCAGTGCTAGAGAGTCGCGTGGGGCGGTCACCAGCTCCTACAATGAGCAGTTCTTC.

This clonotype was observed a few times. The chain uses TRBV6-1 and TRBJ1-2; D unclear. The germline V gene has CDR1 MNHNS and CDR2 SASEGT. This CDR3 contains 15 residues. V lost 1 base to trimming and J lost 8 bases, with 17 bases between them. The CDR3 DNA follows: TGTGCCAGCAGTGAAGTGGAGACTTCCCAAGAAGGCTACACCTTC. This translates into CASSEVETSQEGYTF.

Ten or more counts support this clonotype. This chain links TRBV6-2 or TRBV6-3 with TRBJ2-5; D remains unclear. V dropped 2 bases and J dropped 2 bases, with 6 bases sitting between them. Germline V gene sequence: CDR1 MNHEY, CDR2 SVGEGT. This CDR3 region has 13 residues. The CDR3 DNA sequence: TGTGCCAGCAGTTACCAACTTCAAGAGACCCAGTACTTC. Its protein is CASSYQLQETQYF.

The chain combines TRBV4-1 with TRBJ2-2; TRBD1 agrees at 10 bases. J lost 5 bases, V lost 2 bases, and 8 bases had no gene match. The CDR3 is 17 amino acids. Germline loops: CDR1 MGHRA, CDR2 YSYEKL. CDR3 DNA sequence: TGCGCCAGCAGCCAAACTCCGGGACAGGGGTGGACCGGGGAGCTGTTTTTT. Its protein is CASSQTPGQGWTGELFF.

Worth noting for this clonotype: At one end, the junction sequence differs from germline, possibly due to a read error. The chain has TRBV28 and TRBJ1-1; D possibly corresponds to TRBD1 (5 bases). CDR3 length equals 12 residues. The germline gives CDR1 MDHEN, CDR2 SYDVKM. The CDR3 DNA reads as TGTGCCAGCAGTCTCGAGGGGCAGGCGGCCCTCTTT. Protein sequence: CASSLEGQAALF. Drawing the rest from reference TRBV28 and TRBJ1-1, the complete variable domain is DVKVTQSSRYLVKRTGEKVFLECVQDMDHENMFWYRQDPGLGLRLIYFSYDVKMKEKGDIPEGYSVSREKKERFSLILESASTNQTSMYLCASSLEGQAALFGQGTRLTVV.

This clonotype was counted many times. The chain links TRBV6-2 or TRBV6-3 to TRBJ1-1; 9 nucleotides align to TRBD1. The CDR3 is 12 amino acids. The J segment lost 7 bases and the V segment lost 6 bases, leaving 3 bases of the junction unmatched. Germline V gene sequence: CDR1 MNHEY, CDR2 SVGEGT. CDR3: CASRGQGNEAFF. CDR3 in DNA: TGTGCCAGCAGAGGACAGGGGAATGAAGCTTTCTTT.

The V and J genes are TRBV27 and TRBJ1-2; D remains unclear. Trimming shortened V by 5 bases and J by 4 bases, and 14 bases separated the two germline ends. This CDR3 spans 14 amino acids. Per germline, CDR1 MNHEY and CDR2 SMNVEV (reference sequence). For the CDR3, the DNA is TGTGCCAGCAGTGACTACGGGTTGAGCTATGGCTACACCTTC. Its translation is CASSDYGLSYGYTF.

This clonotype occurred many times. In DNA form, the CDR3 reads TGCGCCAGCAGCTTGGGGGGGGGTCTAGACAATGAGCAGTTCTTC. Translated, it gives CASSLGGGLDNEQFF. The rearrangement joins TRBV5-1 to TRBJ2-1; TRBD2 matches 7 bases. Germline CDR1 is SGHRS and CDR2 is YFSETQ. With V trimmed by 0 bases and J by 5 bases, 5 bases remained unmatched. The CDR3 spans 15 residues.

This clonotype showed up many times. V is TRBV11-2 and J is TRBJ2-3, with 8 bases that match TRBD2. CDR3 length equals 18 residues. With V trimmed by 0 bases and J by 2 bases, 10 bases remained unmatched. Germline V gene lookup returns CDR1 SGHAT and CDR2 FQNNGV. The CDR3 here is CASSLDRTGGRFTDTQYF. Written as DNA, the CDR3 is TGTGCCAGCAGCTTAGATCGAACCGGCGGGAGGTTCACAGATACGCAGTATTTT.

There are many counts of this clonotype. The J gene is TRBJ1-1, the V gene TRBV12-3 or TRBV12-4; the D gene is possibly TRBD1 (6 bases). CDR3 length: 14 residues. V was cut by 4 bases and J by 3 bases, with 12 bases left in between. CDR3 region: CASSYREWDTEAFF. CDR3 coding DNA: TGTGCCAGCAGTTACAGGGAGTGGGACACTGAAGCTTTCTTT.

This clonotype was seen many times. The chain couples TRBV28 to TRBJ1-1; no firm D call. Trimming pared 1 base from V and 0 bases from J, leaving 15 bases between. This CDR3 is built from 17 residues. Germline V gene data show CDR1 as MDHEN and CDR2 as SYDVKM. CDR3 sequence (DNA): TGTGCCAGCAGTTTATTCTACCGGGGAGGGCTGAACACTGAAGCTTTCTTT. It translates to CASSLFYRGGLNTEAFF.

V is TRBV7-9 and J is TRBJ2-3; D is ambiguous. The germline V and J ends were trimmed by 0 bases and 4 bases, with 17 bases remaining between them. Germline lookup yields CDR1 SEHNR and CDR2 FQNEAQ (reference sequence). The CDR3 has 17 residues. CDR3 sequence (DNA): TGTGCCAGCAGCTTAGCCCCCGGAGTAAATCTCCCAGATACGCAGTATTTT. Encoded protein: CASSLAPGVNLPDTQYF.

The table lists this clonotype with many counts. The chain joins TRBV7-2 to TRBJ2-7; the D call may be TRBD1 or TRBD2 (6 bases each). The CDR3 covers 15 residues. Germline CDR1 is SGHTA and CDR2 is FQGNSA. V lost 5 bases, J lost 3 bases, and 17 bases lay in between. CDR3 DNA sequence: TGTGCCAGCAGCCTGGGGGCCGGAGGGGGCTACGAGCAGTACTTC. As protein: CASSLGAGGGYEQYF.

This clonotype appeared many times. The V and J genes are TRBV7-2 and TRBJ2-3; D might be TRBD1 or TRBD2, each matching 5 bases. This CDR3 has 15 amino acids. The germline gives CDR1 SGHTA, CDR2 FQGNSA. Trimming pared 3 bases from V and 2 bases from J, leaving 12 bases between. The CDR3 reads CASSLGRVPTDTQYF. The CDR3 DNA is TGTGCCAGCAGCTTGGGGCGGGTGCCCACAGATACGCAGTATTTT. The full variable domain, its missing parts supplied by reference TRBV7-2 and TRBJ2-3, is GAGVSQSPSNKVTEKGKDVELRCDPISGHTALYWYRQSLGQGLEFLIYFQGNSAPDKSGLPSDRFSAERTGGSVSTLTIQRTQQEDSAVYLCASSLGRVPTDTQYFGPGTRLTVL.

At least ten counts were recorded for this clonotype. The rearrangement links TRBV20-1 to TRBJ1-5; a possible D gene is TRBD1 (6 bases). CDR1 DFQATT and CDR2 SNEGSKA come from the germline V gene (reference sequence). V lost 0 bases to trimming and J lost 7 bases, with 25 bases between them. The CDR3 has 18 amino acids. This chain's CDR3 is CSARDVRQGSLEMQPQHF. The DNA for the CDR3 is TGCAGTGCTAGAGATGTGCGCCAGGGGAGCCTAGAAATGCAGCCCCAGCATTTT.

The CDR3 reads CASRLTSSSEQFF. In DNA form, the CDR3 reads TGTGCCAGCAGACTCACTAGCAGTAGTGAGCAGTTCTTC. This chain joins TRBV5-8 and TRBJ2-1; D may be TRBD2 (6 bases). Germline CDR1 SGHTS, CDR2 YDEGEE. CDR3 size: 13 residues. V lost 5 bases to trimming and J lost 9 bases, with 15 bases between them.

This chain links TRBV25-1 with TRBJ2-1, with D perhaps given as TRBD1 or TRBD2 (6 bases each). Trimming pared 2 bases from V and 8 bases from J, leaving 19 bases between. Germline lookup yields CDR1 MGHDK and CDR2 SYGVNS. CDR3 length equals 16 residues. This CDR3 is CASSEEGGGDKDEQFF. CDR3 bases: TGTGCCAGCAGTGAAGAAGGTGGAGGGGACAAGGATGAGCAGTTCTTC.